One sample yielded the 21 T cell receptor beta chains listed below, sequenced in a study of T cells in Graves' hyperthyroidism and ophthalmopathy. It was RNA transcripts that yielded the amplified TCR beta CDR3 regions. The HTBI primer set was used in a first-round RT-PCR of the TCR CDR3. TCRdb reprocessed the multiplex PCR reads via MiXCR and lists one record per CDR3 protein. The sample comprises around 600,000 distinct CDR3 sequences, 11% to 15% of which are singletons, and around 7% rests with the top ten. The specimen was blood. These TCRs come from a woman between 18 and 30 years old with Graves' ophthalmopathy.

This clonotype was counted ten times or more. V usage is TRBV14 and J usage is TRBJ2-7, with 9 nucleotides matching TRBD1. Looked up from germline, CDR1 is SGHDN and CDR2 is FVKESK. The CDR3 is made up of 14 amino acids. The junction had 6 bases not matched to a gene; V was cut back by 2 bases and J by 7 bases. In DNA form, the CDR3 reads TGTGCCAGCAGCCAATTGGGGACAGGGAGGGAGCAGTACTTC. Protein sequence: CASSQLGTGREQYF.

V gene TRBV28 combines with J gene TRBJ2-1, with 13 bases lining up with TRBD2. Germline V gene data show CDR1 as MDHEN and CDR2 as SYDVKM. J was trimmed by 8 bases and V by 5 bases; bases with no gene match: 9. This CDR3 spans 16 amino acids. The CDR3 DNA reads as TGTGCCAGCAGTGACCGGACTAGCGGGAGAGGGGATGAGCAGTTCTTC. Translation gives CASSDRTSGRGDEQFF.

In its sample, this clonotype was seen a few times. J is TRBJ1-1 and V is TRBV27, with unresolved D. V lost 5 bases and J lost 5, with 12 bases in between. The CDR3 length is 13 residues. Germline V gives CDR1 MNHEY, CDR2 SMNVEV (reference sequence). CDR3 residues: CASSIIVGTEAFF. In DNA form, the CDR3 reads TGTGCCAGCAGTATAATAGTAGGGACTGAAGCTTTCTTT.

This chain joins TRBV7-2 and TRBJ2-3, with D perhaps matching TRBD1 or TRBD2 (5 bases each). This CDR3 is 15 amino acids long. V was shortened by 2 bases and J by 4 bases, with 13 bases between the two germline ends. Germline V gene sequence: CDR1 SGHTA, CDR2 FQGNSA. DNA of the CDR3: TGTGCCAGCAGCTTAACGGGACGAGGGGCAGATACGCAGTATTTT. Protein sequence: CASSLTGRGADTQYF.

This clonotype was detected ten times or more. The chain joins TRBV7-9 to TRBJ2-7; tentatively, D is TRBD1 or TRBD2 (6 bases each). Trimming shortened V by 2 bases and J by 6 bases, and 29 bases separated the two germline ends. Germline V CDR1 and CDR2: SEHNR, FQNEAQ (reference sequence). The CDR3 length is 19 residues. The CDR3 sequence is CASSLFHWGVGASFGEQYF. DNA of the CDR3: TGTGCCAGCAGCTTATTTCATTGGGGGGTGGGGGCGAGTTTCGGCGAGCAGTACTTC.

This clonotype was seen repeatedly, ten times or more. The chain has TRBV2 and TRBJ1-1; the D gene is possibly TRBD1 (6 bases). Germline assignment: CDR1 SNHLY and CDR2 FYNNEI. V gave up 7 bases and J gave up 9 bases, with 15 bases separating them. This CDR3 region has 12 residues. The CDR3 coding sequence is TGTGCCAGCATGGGGGGGGCGAGAAAAGCTTTCTTT. Its translation: CASMGGARKAFF.

In its sample, this clonotype was seen many times. The chain employs TRBV28 and TRBJ2-7; D is unclear. The V end lost 5 bases, the J end lost 2 bases, and 4 bases lay between the germline ends. Germline lookup yields CDR1 MDHEN and CDR2 SYDVKM. CDR3 size: 11 residues. CDR3 coding DNA: TGTGCCAGCAGTCTCCCCTACGAGCAGTACTTC. It encodes CASSLPYEQYF.

This clonotype was seen ten or more times. V usage is TRBV28 and J usage is TRBJ2-7; 9 nucleotides align to TRBD2. The length of the CDR3 is 14 residues. V was clipped by 7 bases and J by 6 bases; unmatched bases: 10. The germline V gene has CDR1 MDHEN and CDR2 SYDVKM. DNA of the CDR3: TGTGCCAGCACCGCTCTAGCGGGGATGGGCGAGCAGTACTTC. Translation gives CASTALAGMGEQYF.

The table lists this clonotype with a few counts. The genes are TRBV19 and TRBJ2-1; TRBD2 aligns across 8 bases. From germline, CDR1 is LNHDA and CDR2 SQIVND (reference sequence). V gave up 7 bases and J gave up 7 bases; unmatched junction bases: 6. The CDR3 runs to 13 residues. For the CDR3, the DNA is TGTGCCAGTACGACTAGCGCTAGGAATGAGCAGTTCTTC. Residues: CASTTSARNEQFF.

In its sample, this clonotype was seen many times. V usage is TRBV12-5 and J usage is TRBJ2-2, with D uncertain. Trimming took 2 bases from V and 3 from J, leaving 13 bases between them. Germline loops: CDR1 LGHNT, CDR2 FRNRAP. This CDR3 spans 16 amino acids. CDR3 nucleotides: TGTGCTAGTGGTTTGTCTGTAGGAGAGGACACCGGGGAGCTGTTTTTT. Amino acids: CASGLSVGEDTGELFF.

The chain carries TRBV7-9 and TRBJ1-1; maybe TRBD1 (5 bases). In germline, CDR1 is SEHNR, CDR2 FQNEAQ (reference sequence). CDR3 length equals 17 residues. V was clipped by 5 bases and J by 2 bases, with 21 bases between them. The CDR3 reads CASSLGGVTDGNTEAFF. The DNA of the CDR3 is TGTGCCAGCAGCCTAGGAGGCGTGACAGATGGTAACACTGAAGCTTTCTTT.

This clonotype was detected ten times or more. The chain uses TRBV27 and TRBJ2-7, with a tentative D call TRBD2 (5 bases). The CDR3 consists of 13 residues. The V gene's germline CDR1 is MNHEY and CDR2 SMNVEV (reference sequence). V lost 5 bases and J 2 bases, leaving 10 bases between the germline ends. The DNA of the CDR3 is TGTGCCAGCAGTCCAGGAGGACCCTACGAGCAGTACTTC. As protein: CASSPGGPYEQYF.

The chain is built from TRBV4-3 and TRBJ2-2; D ambiguous. This CDR3 contains 13 residues. Looked up from germline, CDR1 is LGHNA and CDR2 is YSLEER. V lost 0 bases and J 7 bases, leaving 6 bases between the germline ends. The CDR3 region has the DNA TGCGCCAGCAGCCAAGATTCAGACGGGGAGCTGTTTTTT. Its translation is CASSQDSDGELFF.

The chain combines TRBV9 with TRBJ1-3; tentative D call: TRBD1 (5 bases). The CDR3 has 15 residues. Germline CDR1 reads SGDLS; CDR2 reads YYNGEE. V was shortened by 7 bases and J by 4 bases, with 18 bases between the two germline ends. The CDR3 nucleotides are TGTGCCAGCGGCGCGGCGGGGACGGCGGGAAACACCATATATTTT. Protein product: CASGAAGTAGNTIYF. The variable domain in full, completed from reference TRBV9 and TRBJ1-3, reads DSGVTQTPKHLITATGQRVTLRCSPRSGDLSVYWYQQSLDQGLQFLIQYYNGEERAKGNILERFSAQQFPDLHSELNLSSLELGDSALYFCASGAAGTAGNTIYFGEGSWLTVV.

The chain employs TRBV25-1 and TRBJ1-1; TRBD1 matches 9 bases. V dropped 3 bases and J dropped 6; count of bases not matched to a gene: 11. CDR1 is MGHDK, CDR2 SYGVNS, per germline. This CDR3 is built from 16 residues. The CDR3 nucleotides read TGTGCCAGCAGTGATCTCGGGACAGGGAGGAGGGCTGAAGCTTTCTTT. Its protein is CASSDLGTGRRAEAFF.

This clonotype was seen ten or more times. The gene calls are TRBV7-2 and TRBJ1-1; D is unresolved. The CDR3 sequence is 15 residues long. Germline V gene sequence: CDR1 SGHTA, CDR2 FQGNSA. Trimming removed 5 bases at V and 4 bases at J, with 17 bases between. The CDR3 DNA sequence: TGTGCCAGCAGCAATAGCCCTGGGTTGGTCACTGAAGCTTTCTTT. Amino acids: CASSNSPGLVTEAFF.

This sequence joins TRBV6-5 and TRBJ2-1; 7 bases are shared with TRBD2. CDR1 is MNHEY and CDR2 is SVGAGI in the germline V gene. The trim removed 0 bases at V and 1 base at J, leaving 3 bases unmatched. The CDR3 length is 16 residues. The chain's CDR3 is CASSYSWEGSYNEQFF. The CDR3 nucleotides are TGTGCCAGCAGTTACTCGTGGGAGGGATCCTACAATGAGCAGTTCTTC.

Many counts were recorded for this clonotype. This chain uses TRBV27 with TRBJ2-7, with 7 bases matching TRBD2. This CDR3 is 12 amino acids long. J was trimmed by 9 bases and V by 3 bases; bases with no gene match: 5. Germline loops: CDR1 MNHEY, CDR2 SMNVEV (reference sequence). DNA of the CDR3: TGTGCCAGCAGTTTTTCCGGGGGGTTGCAGTACTTC. Encoded protein: CASSFSGGLQYF.

This clonotype was seen a handful of times. The chain links TRBV3-1 to TRBJ2-2; TRBD1 matches at 9 bases. This CDR3 is 14 amino acids long. Germline V gene sequence: CDR1 LGHDT, CDR2 YNNKEL (reference sequence). Losses at the gene ends were 8 bases for V and 0 bases for J; bases not matched to a gene: 1. The CDR3 DNA sequence: TGTGCCAGCCGGACAGGGGCGAACACCGGGGAGCTGTTTTTT. It specifies CASRTGANTGELFF.

CDR3 in amino acids: CASSVWVAGARNEQFF. Here the CDR3 DNA reads TGTGCCAGCAGCGTTTGGGTAGCGGGAGCTCGTAATGAGCAGTTCTTC. V gene TRBV9 combines with J gene TRBJ2-1, with 9 bases that match TRBD2. There are 16 residues in the CDR3. Germline V lookup: CDR1 SGDLS, CDR2 YYNGEE. V lost 2 bases, J lost 7 bases, and 10 bases stayed unmatched.

J is TRBJ2-5 and V is TRBV5-1, with TRBD2 matching over 13 bases. The CDR3 length is 15 residues. CDR1 SGHRS and CDR2 YFSETQ come from the germline V gene. The junction had 5 bases not matched to a gene; V was cut back by 4 bases and J by 5 bases. CDR3 coding DNA: TGCGCCAGCAGCATCCCGACTAGCGGGAGGGAGACCCAGTACTTC. Translating it yields CASSIPTSGRETQYF.